This T cell receptor (beta chain) emerged from a study of blood T cell repertoires in COVID-19. Overall study: Samples came from the United States, Italy and Spain, spanning acute and convalescent COVID-19. T cells, B-cell-depleted T cells, or PBMCs provided the cDNA or gDNA that served as material.

Original handling: Amplifying reference gene primers gave estimates of nucleated cell counts. Sequenced by immunoSEQ multiplex PCR; TCRdb stores in-frame clones only, minus some. From that table come the V and J calls and clone size; the DNA was used to work out D and trimming. The sample includes more than 95,000 clones, over 70% of them seen just once. Germline CDR1 reads LGHNA; CDR2 reads YNFKEQ. The CDR3 sequence is 17 residues long. The junction had 6 bases not matched to a gene; V was cut back by 0 bases and J by 1 base. The clonotype comes from a man in his fifties or sixties with acute or convalescent COVID-19. The chain recombines TRBV4-2 with TRBJ2-3; 8 nucleotides match TRBD2. Input material: peripheral blood. CDR3 nucleotide sequence: TGTGCCAGCAGCCAAGAACTAGCGGTGGTGGGCACAGATACGCAGTATTTT. Encoded protein: CASSQELAVVGTDTQYF.